This T cell receptor beta chain came from a study of shared clonotypes between healthy human individuals (dated by TCRdb to the early 2020s). With respect to the entire study: The cohort included a few men and a couple of women between 18 and 49 years of age. Per donor, three plates each were used for CD4 naive and CD4 memory, two for CD8 naive, and one for CD8 memory. Between about 0.8 and 9 billion PBMCs per donor were obtained by leukapheresis. To increase sequencing depth and limit assay-specific biases, different laboratories used diverse techniques to prepare libraries and sequence TCR repertoires. The study deeply sequenced blood TCR repertoires of five healthy adults to estimate repertoire size and the extent of clonotype sharing between individuals.

Overall results and qualifications from the work: Compared with non-shared clonotypes, the clonotypes found in all four sorted-subset donors had higher generation probabilities. Based on pairwise subsampling, the degree of clonotype sharing among donors was expected to be affected by sequencing depth. Sampling was restricted to blood, and TCR repertoires in tissue are likely to differ from TCR repertoires in blood. Estimated clonotype richness was generally larger for naive than for memory subsets. Because the study included only a small number of donors, the genetic and exposure-history diversity represented was limited. When a handful of donors were compared, the shared fraction of clonotypes was roughly 5% for naive CD4, about 4% for naive CD8, 2.3% for memory CD4, and under 0.5% for memory CD8. Rarefaction of sorted-subset datasets indicated incomplete sequencing despite the large sequencing depth.

Deletion took 4 bases off V and 7 bases off J, with a span of 10 bases between the germline ends. The germline V gene (reference sequence) provides CDR1 LNHDA and CDR2 SQIVND. The CDR3 spans 12 residues, from the cysteine through the phenylalanine. Just CDR3 DNA is preserved here, 36 bases in frame from base 1. The donors were healthy, HIV-negative adults who had no recently reported acute infections or vaccinations. Only Caucasian adults living in Nashville, Tennessee, USA were represented among the donors. CD4+ T cells were enriched through magnetic negative selection, after which naive cells were positively selected on CD45RA and the remaining negative fraction served as the memory subset. Blood was obtained by leukapheresis, after which PBMCs were separated by Ficoll-Histopaque density gradient centrifugation and cryopreserved in liquid nitrogen vapor phase. Analytical flow cytometry was used to check the purity and quantity of every magnetically sorted T cell population. Genomic DNA was isolated from each sorted fraction and quantified by UV absorbance on a Nanodrop 2000c.

Comment on this clone: Which antigen it targets is not known. Per-base qualities were not stored, and no clone one base away is much larger.

Using the deep immunoSEQ assay, multiplex PCR amplified TCR CDR3 regions from genomic DNA. For each cell subset, the extracted genomic DNA was distributed evenly across all wells of several immunoSEQ 96-well plates, and each plate served as one replicate. For sorted subsets, each replicate PCR was loaded with approximately 190 ng genomic DNA, equivalent to 30,000 to 35,000 T cell genomes. Purified libraries were quantified with a Qubit 3.0 fluorometer, sized on a Bioanalyzer 2100, and re-quantified with the KAPA Library Quantification kit. A separate single-read 150-cycle Illumina NextSeq 550 flow cell was used to sequence each immunoSEQ 96-well plate. Concerning the study's data processing: The immunoSEQ output contained only junctional sequences without quality scores, so filtering could not match that applied to full-length reads. Sequences were annotated with PyIR, a Python wrapper for IgBLAST v1.9, using IMGT germline references to assign V/J genes and CDR3. Reads were filtered out if the reads had weak V/J assignments (E-value above 1e-6), no CDR3, stop codons, out-of-frame junctions, or ambiguous translated residues. V3J clonotypes were defined by identical inferred V gene, J gene, and CDR3 amino acid sequence. The percentage overlap between two repertoires was calculated by dividing the number of shared unique clonotypes by the size of the smaller repertoire. Repertoire richness was assessed with RTK rarefaction, the Chao1 estimator, and Recon v2.1 estimates of unobserved clonotypes. For all TCRbeta clonotypes obtained by the gDNA method from a few donors, generation probabilities were computed with OLGA. TCRdb carries this immuneACCESS record with in-frame sequences only. Its versions omit some clonotypes, under half of them owing to an unresolved V gene in the studies checked, with the rest unexplained. V and J calls and clone size follow that table, whereas D and trimming were derived from the DNA. Present in this sample are around 2.3 million clones, 95% of which were seen just once. Of the sample, roughly 0.13% is held by the ten largest clones.

The TCR was taken from a man aged 18 to 29 in good health. Sample: naive CD4+ T cells sorted from blood. The cell subset or site label of this sample denotes: CD45RA+ positively selected. Recombination joined TRBV19 with TRBJ2-5; the D gene assignment is ambiguous. The base sequence is TGTGCCAGTAGTACCCCGCCAGGGACCCAGTACTTC. This sequence encodes CASSTPPGTQYF.